These T cell receptor beta chains were read from a single sample in a study of cytomegalovirus exposure and HLA in healthy donors. Some clones are missing from TCRdb's copy, which holds only in-frame ones; the method was immunoSEQ multiplex PCR. Among 150,000 to 200,000 clones listed, 70% to 90% were seen once. Sequencing was performed on PBMCs. The source is a woman aged 45-65 years in good health and CMV-seronegative. CDR3s include the opening cysteine and the closing phenylalanine or tryptophan. D genes are given only for firm matches. Not every row has a clone size; where given, it reads once, few, many or a size class.

D,V,size,J,DNA,CDR3
TRBD1,TRBV15,-,TRBJ2-7,TGTGCCACCAGCAGAGCGGGGACAGGAGACTACGAGCAGTACTTC,CATSRAGTGDYEQYF
-,TRBV27,-,TRBJ1-5,TGTGCCAGCAGTGCCCTTACGGGGGGCAATCAGCCCCAGCATTTT,CASSALTGGNQPQHF
-,TRBV7-9,-,TRBJ2-3,TGTGCCAGCAGCATTGCCCTAGCGTTTAGCACAGATACGCAGTATTTT,CASSIALAFSTDTQYF
-,TRBV19,-,TRBJ1-5,TGTGCCAGTAGTCTGCGACAGGAGCATCAGCCCCAGCATTTT,CASSLRQEHQPQHF
-,TRBV5-4,-,TRBJ2-7,TGTGCCAGCGGTACTTCCGAGCAGTACTTC,CASGTSEQYF
TRBD2,TRBV7-9,few,TRBJ2-7,TGTGCCAGCAGCTTAGCGGGACTAGCCTACGAGCAGTACTTC,CASSLAGLAYEQYF
TRBD2,TRBV5-1,-,TRBJ2-1,TGCGCCAGCAGACCGGGACTAGCGGTTTTTAGCTCCTACAATGAGCAGTTCTTC,CASRPGLAVFSSYNEQFF
TRBD1,TRBV18,once,TRBJ2-7,TGTGCCAGCTCACCTGGGACAGGGATGGCCTACGAGCAGTACTTC,CASSPGTGMAYEQYF
TRBD2,TRBV5-5,-,TRBJ2-5,TGTGCCAGCAGCCAAGGACTAGCGGGAGGAGAGACCCAGTACTTC,CASSQGLAGGETQYF
TRBD1,TRBV19,-,TRBJ2-1,TGTGCCAGTAGTATATTGGGACAGGGGGCCAATGAGCAGTTCTTC,CASSILGQGANEQFF
-,TRBV11-2,-,TRBJ2-2,TGTGCCAGCAGCTTAGATAGGGGCACAGGGAGGAACACCGGGGAGCTGTTTTTT,CASSLDRGTGRNTGELFF